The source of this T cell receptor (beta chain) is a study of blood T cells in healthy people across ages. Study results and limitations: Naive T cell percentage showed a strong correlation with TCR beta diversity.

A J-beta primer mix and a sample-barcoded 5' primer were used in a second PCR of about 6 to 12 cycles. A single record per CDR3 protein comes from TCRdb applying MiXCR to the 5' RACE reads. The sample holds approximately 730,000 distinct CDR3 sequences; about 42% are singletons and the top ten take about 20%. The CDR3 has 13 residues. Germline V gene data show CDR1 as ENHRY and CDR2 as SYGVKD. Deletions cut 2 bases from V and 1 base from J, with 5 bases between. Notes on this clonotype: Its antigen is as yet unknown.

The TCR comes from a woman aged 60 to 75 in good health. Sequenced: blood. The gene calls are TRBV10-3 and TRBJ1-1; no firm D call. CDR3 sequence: CAISEAENTEAFF. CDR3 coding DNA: TGTGCCATCAGTGAGGCCGAGAACACTGAAGCTTTCTTT.